Following are 9 T cell receptor beta chains from one sample sequenced in a study of blood T cell repertoires in COVID-19. Sequencing was performed with immunoSEQ multiplex PCR; in TCRdb, only in-frame clones are kept and a portion is missing. Of about 80,000 clones in the sample, approximately 80% were seen once. Material: peripheral blood. Receptors originate from a middle-aged woman with active or convalescent COVID-19.

The chain has TRBV9 and TRBJ1-4; D call uncertain. CDR1 is SGDLS and CDR2 is YYNGEE in the germline V gene. The CDR3 extends over 13 amino acids. Trimming shortened V by 0 bases and J by 7 bases, and 7 bases separated the two germline ends. Here the CDR3 DNA reads TGTGCCAGCAGCGTAGACACCACTGAAAAACTGTTTTTT. Translated: CASSVDTTEKLFF.

This clone was picked up one time. The chain couples TRBV18 to TRBJ2-7; 13 bases align to TRBD2. The CDR3 extends over 16 amino acids. Germline V gene sequence: CDR1 KGHSH, CDR2 LQKENI. J was trimmed by 5 bases and V by 4 bases; bases with no gene match: 8. The CDR3 reads CASSQRTSGGLDEQYF. The DNA of the CDR3 is TGTGCCAGCTCACAACGGACTAGCGGGGGCCTCGACGAGCAGTACTTC.

This chain uses TRBV5-4 with TRBJ2-5, with D tentatively TRBD2 (6 bases). Germline lookup yields CDR1 SGHNT and CDR2 YYREEE (reference sequence). V gave up 3 bases and J gave up 2 bases, with 11 bases separating them. This CDR3 is built from 14 residues. The CDR3, as DNA: TGTGCCAGCAGCTCGGGGGTAGTTCAAGAGACCCAGTACTTC. Protein sequence: CASSSGVVQETQYF.

This clone has just a few counts. V gene TRBV4-2 combines with J gene TRBJ2-5, with a tentative D call TRBD1 (6 bases). Looked up from germline, CDR1 is LGHNA and CDR2 is YNFKEQ. There are 15 residues in the CDR3. V was pared by 2 bases and J by 5 bases, with 15 bases between. In DNA, the CDR3 is TGTGCCAGCAGCCAAAGACCAGTCAGGGGCGAGACCCAGTACTTC. As protein: CASSQRPVRGETQYF.

The chain links TRBV6-2 or TRBV6-3 to TRBJ2-2; 8 bases are a match to TRBD2. This CDR3 has 14 amino acids. V gave up 2 bases and J gave up 6 bases; unmatched junction bases: 2. Per the germline V gene, CDR1 is MNHEY and CDR2 is SVGEGT. The CDR3 DNA reads as TGTGCCAGCAGTTACGCGGGGGGCGCCGGGGAGCTGTTTTTT. This codes for CASSYAGGAGELFF.

V gene TRBV29-1 combines with J gene TRBJ2-5, with D possibly TRBD2 on 5 matching bases. CDR1 and CDR2 (germline): SQVTM, ANQGSEA. The V gene lost 5 bases and the J gene lost 5 bases, with 12 bases spanning the gap. The CDR3 sequence is 12 residues long. CDR3 loop: CSVYREAETQYF. In DNA, the CDR3 is TGCAGCGTTTACCGGGAAGCGGAGACCCAGTACTTC.

The V and J genes are TRBV6-5 and TRBJ2-2; 9 bases fit TRBD1. CDR3 length: 16 amino acids. The junction had 5 bases not matched to a gene; V was cut back by 4 bases and J by 2 bases. The germline V gene encodes CDR1 MNHEY and CDR2 SVGAGI. CDR3 nucleotide sequence: TGTGCCAGCAGTTCAAGACAGGGGGGTAACACCGGGGAGCTGTTTTTT. Residues: CASSSRQGGNTGELFF.

This clone was observed a few times. The chain has TRBV28 and TRBJ1-5; 7 nucleotides align to TRBD1. Germline V gives CDR1 MDHEN, CDR2 SYDVKM. This CDR3 region has 18 residues. The trim removed 4 bases at V and 0 bases at J, leaving 12 bases unmatched. The CDR3 spells CASSYDRARGYSNQPQHF. The DNA for the CDR3 is TGTGCCAGCAGTTATGACAGGGCCAGGGGGTATAGCAATCAGCCCCAGCATTTT. Full variable domain (rest looked up from reference TRBV28 and TRBJ1-5): DVKVTQSSRYLVKRTGEKVFLECVQDMDHENMFWYRQDPGLGLRLIYFSYDVKMKEKGDIPEGYSVSREKKERFSLILESASTNQTSMYLCASSYDRARGYSNQPQHFGDGTRLSIL.

The CDR3 region has the DNA TGTGCCAGCAGCCAAGGAGTGGGGGGAGGTCGGGAGCTGTTTTTT. Its translation is CASSQGVGGGRELFF. The chain recombines TRBV3-1 (or the pseudogene TRBV3-2) with TRBJ2-2; tentative D call: TRBD2 (6 bases). The CDR3 is 15 amino acids. CDR1 and CDR2 (germline): LGHDT, YNNKEL (reference sequence). V was pared by 1 base and J by 9 bases, with 15 bases between.